This T cell receptor beta chain was obtained from a study of CD8 T cells in Susac syndrome. The CDR3 sequence is 12 residues long. Trimming left V 3 bases short and J 9 bases short, with 6 bases between. RNA, at roughly 0.45 to 1 ug, was reverse transcribed with random hexamers. TCRdb re-analysed the immunoSEQ multiplex PCR reads in MiXCR, keeping a single row per CDR3 protein. This sample has 100,000 to 150,000 distinct CDR3 sequences, with approximately 93% found just once. This sequence joins TRBV12-3 or TRBV12-4 and TRBJ1-6; no clear D gene. This sequence originates from a human donor with multiple sclerosis. What was sequenced was CD4+ T cells from PBMCs. The CDR3 DNA reads as TGTGCCAGCAGTTTTGGTTTTTCACCCCTCCACTTT. Amino acid sequence: CASSFGFSPLHF.